This TCR beta chain was captured in a study of blood T cell repertoires in COVID-19. From germline, CDR1 is MGHDK and CDR2 SYGVNS. The germline V and J ends were trimmed by 4 bases and 2 bases, with 8 bases remaining between them. The CDR3 consists of 13 residues. As handled by the study authors: Amplification of reference gene primers was used by the study to estimate nucleated cell counts. The protocol was immunoSEQ multiplex PCR, while the TCRdb copy is restricted to in-frame clones and leaves out a portion. V and J calls and clone size are given by that table; D and trimming were obtained from the DNA. Here the sample spans around 130,000 clones, 90% being singletons.

The sequence derives from a man aged 55 to 70 with COVID-19, enrolled during active disease. The sample comprised peripheral blood. The chain is built from TRBV25-1 and TRBJ1-2, with a tentative D call TRBD1 (6 bases). The CDR3 nucleotides read TGTGCCAGCAGTGTACAGGGCAACTATGGCTACACCTTC. It yields the protein CASSVQGNYGYTF.